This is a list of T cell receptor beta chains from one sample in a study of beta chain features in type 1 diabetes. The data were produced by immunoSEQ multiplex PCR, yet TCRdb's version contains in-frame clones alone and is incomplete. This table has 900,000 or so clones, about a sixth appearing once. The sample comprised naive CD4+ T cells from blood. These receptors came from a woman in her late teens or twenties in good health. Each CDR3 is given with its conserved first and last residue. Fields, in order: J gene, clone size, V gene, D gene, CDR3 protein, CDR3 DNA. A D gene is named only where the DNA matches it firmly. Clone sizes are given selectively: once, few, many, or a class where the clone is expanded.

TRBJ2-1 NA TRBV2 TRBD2 CASSPSTSAYSYNEQFF TGTGCCAGCAGCCCCTCGACTAGCGCTTATTCCTACAATGAGCAGTTCTTC
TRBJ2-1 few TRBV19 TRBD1 CASSATDRVSYEQFF TGTGCCAGTAGTGCCACGGACAGGGTTTCGTATGAGCAGTTCTTC
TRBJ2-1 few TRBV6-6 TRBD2 CASRHSGRSYNEQFF TGTGCCAGCAGACATAGCGGGAGGTCCTACAATGAGCAGTTCTTC
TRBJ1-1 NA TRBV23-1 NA CASSQSIGGGDTEAFF TGCGCCAGCAGTCAATCAATTGGGGGGGGAGACACTGAAGCTTTCTTT
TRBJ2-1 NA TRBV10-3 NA CAISEWGSNEQFF TGTGCCATCAGTGAATGGGGCTCCAATGAGCAGTTCTTC
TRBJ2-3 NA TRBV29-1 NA CSVEDPPGHTDTQYF TGCAGCGTTGAAGATCCGCCGGGGCACACAGATACGCAGTATTTT
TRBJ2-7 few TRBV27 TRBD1 CASKLFGTGWYEQYF TGTGCCAGCAAGCTCTTCGGGACAGGTTGGTACGAGCAGTACTTC
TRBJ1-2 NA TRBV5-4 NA CASSLGKQGDYGYTF TGTGCCAGCAGCTTGGGGAAGCAGGGCGACTATGGCTACACCTTC
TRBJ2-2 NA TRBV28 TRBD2 CASSLLAGGPGGELFF TGTGCCAGCAGTCTACTAGCGGGAGGGCCCGGCGGGGAGCTGTTTTTT
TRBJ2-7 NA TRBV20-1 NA CSASFLSQQYF TGCAGTGCTAGCTTCTTGTCCCAGCAGTACTTC
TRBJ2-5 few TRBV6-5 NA CASSYLGGQVETQYF TGTGCCAGCAGTTACTTGGGGGGGCAGGTGGAGACCCAGTACTTC
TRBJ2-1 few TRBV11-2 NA CASSLVGNEQFF TGTGCCAGCAGCTTAGTAGGTAATGAGCAGTTCTTC
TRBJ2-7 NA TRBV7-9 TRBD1 CASSFGTGGSEQYF TGTGCCAGCAGCTTCGGGACAGGGGGTAGCGAGCAGTACTTC
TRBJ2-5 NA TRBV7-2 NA CASSPAGIQETQYF TGTGCCAGCAGCCCGGCGGGGATCCAAGAGACCCAGTACTTC
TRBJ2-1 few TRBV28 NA CASSLRDPPGEQFF TGTGCCAGCAGTTTACGAGACCCCCCCGGAGAGCAGTTCTTC
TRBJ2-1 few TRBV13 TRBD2 CASSLWTSGQFF TGTGCCAGCAGCCTCTGGACTAGCGGGCAGTTCTTC
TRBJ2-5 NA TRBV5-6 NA CASSFYNQETQYF TGTGCCAGCAGCTTTTACAACCAAGAGACCCAGTACTTC